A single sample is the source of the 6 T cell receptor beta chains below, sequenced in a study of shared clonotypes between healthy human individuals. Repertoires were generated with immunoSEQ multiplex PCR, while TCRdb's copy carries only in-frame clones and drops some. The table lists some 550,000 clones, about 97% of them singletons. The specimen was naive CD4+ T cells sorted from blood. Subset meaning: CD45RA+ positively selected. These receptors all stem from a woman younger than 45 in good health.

CDR3 DNA sequence: TGTGCCAGCAGCTTTAACGGAGCCGACACTGAAGCTTTCTTT. It yields the protein CASSFNGADTEAFF. The J gene is TRBJ1-1, the V gene TRBV5-4; no firm D call. The CDR3 is made up of 14 amino acids. Germline CDR1 and CDR2: SGHNT and YYREEE (reference sequence). V was shortened by 2 bases and J by 3 bases, with 11 bases between the two germline ends. Filled out from reference TRBV5-4 and TRBJ1-1, the complete variable domain reads ETGVTQSPTHLIKTRGQQVTLRCSSQSGHNTVSWYQQALGQGPQFIFQYYREEENGRGNFPPRFSGLQFPNYSSELNVNALELDDSALYLCASSFNGADTEAFFGQGTRLTVV.

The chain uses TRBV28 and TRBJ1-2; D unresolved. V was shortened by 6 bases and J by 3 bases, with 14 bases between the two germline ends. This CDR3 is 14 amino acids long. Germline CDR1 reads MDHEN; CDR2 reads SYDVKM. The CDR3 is CASRLLRGDYGYTF. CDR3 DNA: TGTGCCAGCAGACTTCTGCGGGGTGACTATGGCTACACCTTC.

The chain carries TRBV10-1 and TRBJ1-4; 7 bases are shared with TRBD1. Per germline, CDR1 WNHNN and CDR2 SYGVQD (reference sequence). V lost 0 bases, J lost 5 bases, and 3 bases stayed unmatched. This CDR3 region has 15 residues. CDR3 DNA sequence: TGCGCCAGCAGTGAGTCGGGACAGTCAAATGAAAAACTGTTTTTT. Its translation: CASSESGQSNEKLFF.

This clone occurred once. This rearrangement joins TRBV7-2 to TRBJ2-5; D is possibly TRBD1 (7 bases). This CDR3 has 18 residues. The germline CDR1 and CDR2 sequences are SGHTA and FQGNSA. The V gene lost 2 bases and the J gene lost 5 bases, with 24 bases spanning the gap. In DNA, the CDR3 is TGTGCCAGCAGCTTAAGGGGGCGGGTAGCGGAGGGTGTGGAGACCCAGTACTTC. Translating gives CASSLRGRVAEGVETQYF.

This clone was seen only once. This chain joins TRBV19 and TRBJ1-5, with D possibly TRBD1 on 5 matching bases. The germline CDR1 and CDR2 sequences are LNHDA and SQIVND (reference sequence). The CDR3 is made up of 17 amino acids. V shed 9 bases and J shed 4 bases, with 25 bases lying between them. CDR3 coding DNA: TGTGCCAGCGATAGGGGTGTAGGGGTCCTAGCAAATCAGCCCCAGCATTTT. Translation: CASDRGVGVLANQPQHF.

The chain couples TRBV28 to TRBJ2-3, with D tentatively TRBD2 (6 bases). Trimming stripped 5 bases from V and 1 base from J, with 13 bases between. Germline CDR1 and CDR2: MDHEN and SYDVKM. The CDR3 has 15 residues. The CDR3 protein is CASSREYRRTDTQYF. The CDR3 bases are TGTGCCAGCAGTCGGGAGTATCGGCGCACAGATACGCAGTATTTT.